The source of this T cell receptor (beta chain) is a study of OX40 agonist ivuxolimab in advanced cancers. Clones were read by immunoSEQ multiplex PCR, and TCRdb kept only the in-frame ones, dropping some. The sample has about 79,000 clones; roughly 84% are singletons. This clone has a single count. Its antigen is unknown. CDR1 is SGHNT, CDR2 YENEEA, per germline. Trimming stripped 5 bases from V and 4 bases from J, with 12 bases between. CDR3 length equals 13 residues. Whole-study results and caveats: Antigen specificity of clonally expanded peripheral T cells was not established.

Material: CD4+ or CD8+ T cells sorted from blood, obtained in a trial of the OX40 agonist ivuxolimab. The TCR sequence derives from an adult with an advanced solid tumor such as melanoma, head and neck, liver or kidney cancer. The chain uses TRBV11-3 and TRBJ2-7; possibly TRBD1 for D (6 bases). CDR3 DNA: TGTGCCAGCAGCGTAGGGGGTTCGTACGAGCAGTACTTC. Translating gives CASSVGGSYEQYF.